The rows below give T cell receptor beta chains drawn from one sample of a study of OX40 agonist ivuxolimab in advanced cancers. TCRdb's copy holds only in-frame clones and misses some; the assay was immunoSEQ multiplex PCR. Seen here are about 50,000 clones, 80% to 85% observed once, and the top ten hold 3.9%. This specimen was CD4+ or CD8+ T cells sorted from blood, taken in a trial of the OX40 agonist ivuxolimab. The receptor set was obtained from an adult with an advanced solid tumor such as melanoma, head and neck, liver or kidney cancer. The conserved cysteine and the conserved F or W are not part of the CDR3 here. Fields, in order: J gene, V gene, CDR3 protein.

J gene: TRBJ2-7
V gene: TRBV6-6
CDR3 protein: ASSYSIAGNYEQY

J gene: TRBJ2-5
V gene: TRBV5-1
CDR3 protein: ASSSAYETQY

J gene: TRBJ1-1
V gene: TRBV9
CDR3 protein: ASSVGGLQGEDTEAF

J gene: TRBJ2-5
V gene: TRBV4-1
CDR3 protein: ASSPMGLAGKETQY

J gene: TRBJ2-3
V gene: TRBV7-8
CDR3 protein: ASSQQGAHTDTQY

J gene: TRBJ1-5
V gene: TRBV29-1
CDR3 protein: SVGWAGNQPQH

J gene: TRBJ2-7
V gene: TRBV7-3
CDR3 protein: ASSASGGASEQY

J gene: TRBJ1-4
V gene: TRBV18
CDR3 protein: ASLPTGSSEKLF

J gene: TRBJ1-1
V gene: TRBV19
CDR3 protein: ASSLLVGLNTEAF

J gene: TRBJ2-1
V gene: TRBV19
CDR3 protein: ASSIGPATSRGQF

J gene: TRBJ2-3
V gene: TRBV11-3
CDR3 protein: ASSSGTSGGGTDTQY

J gene: TRBJ2-5
V gene: TRBV28
CDR3 protein: ASSFSSGVQETQY

J gene: TRBJ1-6
V gene: TRBV4-2
CDR3 protein: ASSQQDSPLH

J gene: TRBJ1-6
V gene: TRBV6-5
CDR3 protein: ASNRIGSGSPLH

J gene: TRBJ2-7
V gene: TRBV9
CDR3 protein: ASSVSTGTRFSYGEQY

J gene: TRBJ2-7
V gene: TRBV19
CDR3 protein: ASSIEPGPYEQY

J gene: TRBJ2-3
V gene: TRBV9
CDR3 protein: ASSVMAGVSTDTQY

J gene: TRBJ1-3
V gene: TRBV30
CDR3 protein: AWRNSGNTIY

J gene: TRBJ2-4
V gene: TRBV6-1
CDR3 protein: ASSGRGRDIQY

J gene: TRBJ2-3
V gene: TRBV21-1
CDR3 protein: ASSKLLPTTDTQY

J gene: TRBJ2-2
V gene: TRBV7-3
CDR3 protein: ASSSSAGGNTGELF

J gene: TRBJ1-4
V gene: TRBV5-1
CDR3 protein: ASSMRSKNEKLF

J gene: TRBJ2-1
V gene: TRBV28
CDR3 protein: ASTDSKSLDEQF

J gene: TRBJ2-1
V gene: TRBV20-1
CDR3 protein: SARLDLEQF

J gene: TRBJ1-4
V gene: TRBV19
CDR3 protein: ASSNRGLANEKLF

J gene: TRBJ2-7
V gene: TRBV11-3
CDR3 protein: ASSFARNAEQY

J gene: TRBJ1-2
V gene: TRBV7-2
CDR3 protein: ASSLEAGRNYGYT

J gene: TRBJ2-3
V gene: TRBV5-4
CDR3 protein: ASSLLAGRTDTQY

J gene: TRBJ1-5
V gene: TRBV4-2
CDR3 protein: ASSPRGGLGGYQPQH

J gene: TRBJ2-1
V gene: TRBV6-1
CDR3 protein: ASSEGAGSSYNEQF

J gene: TRBJ2-1
V gene: TRBV6-5
CDR3 protein: ASMRAQVANEQF

J gene: TRBJ1-2
V gene: TRBV11-2
CDR3 protein: ASSSVRERSGYT

J gene: TRBJ2-7
V gene: TRBV7-6
CDR3 protein: ASSYEPDSTYEQY

J gene: TRBJ1-2
V gene: TRBV6-1
CDR3 protein: ASSAGQQNGYT

J gene: TRBJ2-1
V gene: TRBV9
CDR3 protein: ASREGGGAMDEQF

J gene: TRBJ2-7
V gene: TRBV6-6
CDR3 protein: ASSYSDDISEQY

J gene: TRBJ2-7
V gene: TRBV6-6
CDR3 protein: ASSYSERTYEQY

J gene: TRBJ2-7
V gene: TRBV18
CDR3 protein: ASSLDYEQY

J gene: TRBJ2-2
V gene: TRBV9
CDR3 protein: ASTTGTYGELF

J gene: TRBJ2-4
V gene: TRBV18
CDR3 protein: ASLPGQGAVVTKNIQY

J gene: TRBJ2-1
V gene: TRBV28
CDR3 protein: ASTPPGTGLLGGNEQF

J gene: TRBJ1-3
V gene: TRBV19
CDR3 protein: ASHAGHTSGNTIY